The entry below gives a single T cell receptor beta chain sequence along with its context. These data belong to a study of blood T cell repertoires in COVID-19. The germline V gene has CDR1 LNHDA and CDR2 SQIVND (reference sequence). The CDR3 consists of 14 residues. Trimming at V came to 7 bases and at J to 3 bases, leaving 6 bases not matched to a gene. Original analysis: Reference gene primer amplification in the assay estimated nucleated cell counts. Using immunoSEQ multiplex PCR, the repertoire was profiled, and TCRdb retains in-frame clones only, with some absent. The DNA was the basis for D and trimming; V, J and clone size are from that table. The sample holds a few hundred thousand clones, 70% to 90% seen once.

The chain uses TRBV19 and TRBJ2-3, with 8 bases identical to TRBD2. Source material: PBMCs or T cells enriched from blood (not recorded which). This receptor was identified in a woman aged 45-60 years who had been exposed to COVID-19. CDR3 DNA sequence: TGTGCCAGTAACCAAGCGGGGGTAACAGATACGCAGTATTTT. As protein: CASNQAGVTDTQYF.